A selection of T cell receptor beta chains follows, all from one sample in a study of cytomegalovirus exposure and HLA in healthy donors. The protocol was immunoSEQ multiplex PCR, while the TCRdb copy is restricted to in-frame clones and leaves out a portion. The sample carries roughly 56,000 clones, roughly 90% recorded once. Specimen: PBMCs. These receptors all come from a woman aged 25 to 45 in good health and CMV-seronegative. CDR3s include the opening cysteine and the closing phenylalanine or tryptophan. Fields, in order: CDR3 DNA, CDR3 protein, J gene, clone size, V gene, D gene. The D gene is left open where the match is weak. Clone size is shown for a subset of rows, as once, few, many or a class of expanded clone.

cdr3_nt: TGTGCCAGCAGCGCCCGGACTAGCGGGTACTACAATGAGCAGTTCTTC; cdr3_aa: CASSARTSGYYNEQFF; j_call: TRBJ2-1; clone_size: .; v_call: TRBV9; d_call: TRBD2
cdr3_nt: TGCGCCAGCAGCACAGGGACACGATCCTACGAGCAGTACTTC; cdr3_aa: CASSTGTRSYEQYF; j_call: TRBJ2-7; clone_size: .; v_call: TRBV5-1; d_call: .
cdr3_nt: TGTGCCAGCAGCCTGGACAGACTAGCCAAAAACATTCAGTACTTC; cdr3_aa: CASSLDRLAKNIQYF; j_call: TRBJ2-4; clone_size: .; v_call: TRBV7-9; d_call: .
cdr3_nt: TGTGCCAGCAGCTTAGTTGAGGTGAAGGGAGGCGGGGAGCTGTTTTTT; cdr3_aa: CASSLVEVKGGGELFF; j_call: TRBJ2-2; clone_size: .; v_call: TRBV7-2; d_call: .
cdr3_nt: TGCAGTGCTGTAGGGAGTTACGAGCAGTACTTC; cdr3_aa: CSAVGSYEQYF; j_call: TRBJ2-7; clone_size: once; v_call: TRBV20-1; d_call: .
cdr3_nt: TGTGCCAGTTCCAGATCTTTGAACACTGAAGCTTTCTTT; cdr3_aa: CASSRSLNTEAFF; j_call: TRBJ1-1; clone_size: .; v_call: TRBV2; d_call: .
cdr3_nt: TGTGCCAGCTCACCCTCTGAAGGGGCATCCTACGAGCAGTACTTC; cdr3_aa: CASSPSEGASYEQYF; j_call: TRBJ2-7; clone_size: .; v_call: TRBV18; d_call: .
cdr3_nt: TGTGCCAGCAGCTTGGGACAGGTGAACACTGAAGCTTTCTTT; cdr3_aa: CASSLGQVNTEAFF; j_call: TRBJ1-1; clone_size: once; v_call: TRBV5-6; d_call: .
cdr3_nt: TGTGCCAGTAGTATCCCCATAAGGGGGAGTGAGCAGTTCTTC; cdr3_aa: CASSIPIRGSEQFF; j_call: TRBJ2-1; clone_size: .; v_call: TRBV19; d_call: .
cdr3_nt: TGTGCCATCAGTGACCGCCTAGCGGGAGACTACGAGCAGTACTTC; cdr3_aa: CAISDRLAGDYEQYF; j_call: TRBJ2-7; clone_size: .; v_call: TRBV10-3; d_call: TRBD2
cdr3_nt: TGTGCCAGCAGTCGAATAGTAGGGGGCGGAGAGACCCAGTACTTC; cdr3_aa: CASSRIVGGGETQYF; j_call: TRBJ2-5; clone_size: once; v_call: TRBV2; d_call: TRBD1
cdr3_nt: TGCGCCAGCAGCCCCTACTCGCCCACCAGCGGGAGTGCGTCCTCCGAGCAGTACTTC; cdr3_aa: CASSPYSPTSGSASSEQYF; j_call: TRBJ2-7; clone_size: .; v_call: TRBV4-1; d_call: TRBD2
cdr3_nt: TGTGCCAGTAGTATACCGGGACTAGAGGCTGAGCAGTTCTTC; cdr3_aa: CASSIPGLEAEQFF; j_call: TRBJ2-1; clone_size: .; v_call: TRBV19; d_call: TRBD2
cdr3_nt: TGTGCCAGCTCACCACTGGGGGTACAGGGGAGTGAAAAACTGTTTTTT; cdr3_aa: CASSPLGVQGSEKLFF; j_call: TRBJ1-4; clone_size: .; v_call: TRBV18; d_call: TRBD1
cdr3_nt: TGTGCCAGCAGCATATACACAGATACGCAGTATTTT; cdr3_aa: CASSIYTDTQYF; j_call: TRBJ2-3; clone_size: once; v_call: TRBV7-2; d_call: .
cdr3_nt: TGTGCCAGCAGCTTGGCAGGGGGCAGAACAGATACGCAGTATTTT; cdr3_aa: CASSLAGGRTDTQYF; j_call: TRBJ2-3; clone_size: .; v_call: TRBV5-4; d_call: TRBD1
cdr3_nt: TGTGCCAGCAGTCTACAGGGCCGAATCGAGGCCCAGTACTTC; cdr3_aa: CASSLQGRIEAQYF; j_call: TRBJ2-5; clone_size: .; v_call: TRBV6-6; d_call: .
cdr3_nt: TGTGCCAGCTCACCATTTAGCGGGGAATACAATGAGCAGTTCTTC; cdr3_aa: CASSPFSGEYNEQFF; j_call: TRBJ2-1; clone_size: .; v_call: TRBV18; d_call: TRBD2
cdr3_nt: TGTGCCAGCGGAGGCACGGGGGAGACCCAGTACTTC; cdr3_aa: CASGGTGETQYF; j_call: TRBJ2-5; clone_size: .; v_call: TRBV19; d_call: .
cdr3_nt: TGTGCCAGCAGCTTAGCCCTCGGACTAGCGACCCCATTACCCTACGAGCAGTACTTC; cdr3_aa: CASSLALGLATPLPYEQYF; j_call: TRBJ2-7; clone_size: .; v_call: TRBV11-2; d_call: TRBD2
cdr3_nt: TGTGCCAGCAGTACAGGGGTCAAGGAGATACACCCTGGCTACACCTTC; cdr3_aa: CASSTGVKEIHPGYTF; j_call: TRBJ1-2; clone_size: once; v_call: TRBV28; d_call: TRBD1
cdr3_nt: TGTGCCTGGAGTGTACTCGTAGGGGGCCGCACAGATACGCAGTATTTT; cdr3_aa: CAWSVLVGGRTDTQYF; j_call: TRBJ2-3; clone_size: .; v_call: TRBV30; d_call: TRBD1
cdr3_nt: TGTGCCAGCAGTCCCTCCGCGACAGCAGATGGCTACACCTTC; cdr3_aa: CASSPSATADGYTF; j_call: TRBJ1-2; clone_size: .; v_call: TRBV6-6; d_call: .
cdr3_nt: TGCGCCAGCAGCTTGGTACAGTCTTTCGACGAGCAGTACTTC; cdr3_aa: CASSLVQSFDEQYF; j_call: TRBJ2-7; clone_size: .; v_call: TRBV5-1; d_call: .
cdr3_nt: TGTGCCAGCAGCGTAACTAGCGGGAGCTCGTTTGAGCAGTTCTTC; cdr3_aa: CASSVTSGSSFEQFF; j_call: TRBJ2-1; clone_size: .; v_call: TRBV9; d_call: TRBD2
cdr3_nt: TGTGCCAGCAGCCCACTAGGGGAGCTGTTTTTT; cdr3_aa: CASSPLGELFF; j_call: TRBJ2-2; clone_size: .; v_call: TRBV11-2; d_call: .
cdr3_nt: TGTGCCTGGGGGACTAGCGGGAGTGGTGAGCAGTTCTTC; cdr3_aa: CAWGTSGSGEQFF; j_call: TRBJ2-1; clone_size: .; v_call: TRBV30; d_call: TRBD2
cdr3_nt: TGCAGCGCCTCAGGGTCGGTGAACACTGAAGCTTTCTTT; cdr3_aa: CSASGSVNTEAFF; j_call: TRBJ1-1; clone_size: .; v_call: TRBV29-1; d_call: .
cdr3_nt: TGTGCCAGCAGTGACTTTCCTCCGAGGGGACAAAACGTCCTGACTTTC; cdr3_aa: CASSDFPPRGQNVLTF; j_call: TRBJ2-6; clone_size: .; v_call: TRBV6-4; d_call: .
cdr3_nt: TGCGCCAGCAGCCAAGAGGTTGGCCGCCATCAGCCCCAGCATTTT; cdr3_aa: CASSQEVGRHQPQHF; j_call: TRBJ1-5; clone_size: .; v_call: TRBV4-1; d_call: .
cdr3_nt: TGTGCCAGCACTCTAAGGGTCCGCGGGCTGAACAATGAGCAGTTCTTC; cdr3_aa: CASTLRVRGLNNEQFF; j_call: TRBJ2-1; clone_size: .; v_call: TRBV7-2; d_call: .
cdr3_nt: TGTGCCAGCAGTTTGGAGGGGACTAGCGGGATACTTTACAATGAGCAGTTCTTC; cdr3_aa: CASSLEGTSGILYNEQFF; j_call: TRBJ2-1; clone_size: .; v_call: TRBV27; d_call: TRBD2
cdr3_nt: TGTGCCAGCAGCTTAGGCAGGGCCGGGGAGCTGTTTTTT; cdr3_aa: CASSLGRAGELFF; j_call: TRBJ2-2; clone_size: .; v_call: TRBV7-9; d_call: .
cdr3_nt: TGCGCCAGCAGCTTGGACAGCGGGAGAGGGGAGACCCAGTACTTC; cdr3_aa: CASSLDSGRGETQYF; j_call: TRBJ2-5; clone_size: once; v_call: TRBV5-1; d_call: TRBD2
cdr3_nt: TGTGCCAGCAGCTCCGGAGTGGGACAGGGGGCGTTCGGGGAGCTGTTTTTT; cdr3_aa: CASSSGVGQGAFGELFF; j_call: TRBJ2-2; clone_size: few; v_call: TRBV11-2; d_call: TRBD1
cdr3_nt: TGTGCCAGCAGTGTGGTGGGGGCGAGCAATCAGCCCCAGCATTTT; cdr3_aa: CASSVVGASNQPQHF; j_call: TRBJ1-5; clone_size: .; v_call: TRBV27; d_call: .
cdr3_nt: TGTGCCACGATAACTAGCGGGAGGGACAATGAGCAGTTCTTC; cdr3_aa: CATITSGRDNEQFF; j_call: TRBJ2-1; clone_size: .; v_call: TRBV19; d_call: TRBD2
cdr3_nt: TGTGCCAGCACAGGGGACAGAAATCAGCCCCAGCATTTT; cdr3_aa: CASTGDRNQPQHF; j_call: TRBJ1-5; clone_size: .; v_call: TRBV7-9; d_call: TRBD1
cdr3_nt: TGTGCCAGCAGTTTAGGACAGGTGAACACTGAAGCTTTCTTT; cdr3_aa: CASSLGQVNTEAFF; j_call: TRBJ1-1; clone_size: .; v_call: TRBV27; d_call: TRBD1
cdr3_nt: TGTGCCAGCAGTTTGGGGGCGTGGGGCACAGATACGCAGTATTTT; cdr3_aa: CASSLGAWGTDTQYF; j_call: TRBJ2-3; clone_size: .; v_call: TRBV28; d_call: .
cdr3_nt: TGTGCCAGCAGTGTCCGGACTAGCGGGGGGTTCCAAGAGACCCAGTACTTC; cdr3_aa: CASSVRTSGGFQETQYF; j_call: TRBJ2-5; clone_size: .; v_call: TRBV6-1; d_call: TRBD2
cdr3_nt: TGCAGCGTCATACAGGGTTTTGGCACTGAAGCTTTCTTT; cdr3_aa: CSVIQGFGTEAFF; j_call: TRBJ1-1; clone_size: .; v_call: TRBV29-1; d_call: .
cdr3_nt: TGTGCCAGCAGCCCCTCATACCGGGACAGGGGTGCGGATACGCAGTATTTT; cdr3_aa: CASSPSYRDRGADTQYF; j_call: TRBJ2-3; clone_size: .; v_call: TRBV7-9; d_call: TRBD1
cdr3_nt: TGTGCCAGCAGTCCACTCGGACTGGAACCATTCTACGAGCAGTACTTC; cdr3_aa: CASSPLGLEPFYEQYF; j_call: TRBJ2-7; clone_size: .; v_call: TRBV27; d_call: .
cdr3_nt: TGCGCCAGCAGCCTCCAGCGTGGGGCCAACGTCCTGACTTTC; cdr3_aa: CASSLQRGANVLTF; j_call: TRBJ2-6; clone_size: .; v_call: TRBV5-1; d_call: .
cdr3_nt: TGCGCCAGCAGTCAATCGCACGGTAACACCGGGGAGCTGTTTTTT; cdr3_aa: CASSQSHGNTGELFF; j_call: TRBJ2-2; clone_size: .; v_call: TRBV23-1; d_call: .